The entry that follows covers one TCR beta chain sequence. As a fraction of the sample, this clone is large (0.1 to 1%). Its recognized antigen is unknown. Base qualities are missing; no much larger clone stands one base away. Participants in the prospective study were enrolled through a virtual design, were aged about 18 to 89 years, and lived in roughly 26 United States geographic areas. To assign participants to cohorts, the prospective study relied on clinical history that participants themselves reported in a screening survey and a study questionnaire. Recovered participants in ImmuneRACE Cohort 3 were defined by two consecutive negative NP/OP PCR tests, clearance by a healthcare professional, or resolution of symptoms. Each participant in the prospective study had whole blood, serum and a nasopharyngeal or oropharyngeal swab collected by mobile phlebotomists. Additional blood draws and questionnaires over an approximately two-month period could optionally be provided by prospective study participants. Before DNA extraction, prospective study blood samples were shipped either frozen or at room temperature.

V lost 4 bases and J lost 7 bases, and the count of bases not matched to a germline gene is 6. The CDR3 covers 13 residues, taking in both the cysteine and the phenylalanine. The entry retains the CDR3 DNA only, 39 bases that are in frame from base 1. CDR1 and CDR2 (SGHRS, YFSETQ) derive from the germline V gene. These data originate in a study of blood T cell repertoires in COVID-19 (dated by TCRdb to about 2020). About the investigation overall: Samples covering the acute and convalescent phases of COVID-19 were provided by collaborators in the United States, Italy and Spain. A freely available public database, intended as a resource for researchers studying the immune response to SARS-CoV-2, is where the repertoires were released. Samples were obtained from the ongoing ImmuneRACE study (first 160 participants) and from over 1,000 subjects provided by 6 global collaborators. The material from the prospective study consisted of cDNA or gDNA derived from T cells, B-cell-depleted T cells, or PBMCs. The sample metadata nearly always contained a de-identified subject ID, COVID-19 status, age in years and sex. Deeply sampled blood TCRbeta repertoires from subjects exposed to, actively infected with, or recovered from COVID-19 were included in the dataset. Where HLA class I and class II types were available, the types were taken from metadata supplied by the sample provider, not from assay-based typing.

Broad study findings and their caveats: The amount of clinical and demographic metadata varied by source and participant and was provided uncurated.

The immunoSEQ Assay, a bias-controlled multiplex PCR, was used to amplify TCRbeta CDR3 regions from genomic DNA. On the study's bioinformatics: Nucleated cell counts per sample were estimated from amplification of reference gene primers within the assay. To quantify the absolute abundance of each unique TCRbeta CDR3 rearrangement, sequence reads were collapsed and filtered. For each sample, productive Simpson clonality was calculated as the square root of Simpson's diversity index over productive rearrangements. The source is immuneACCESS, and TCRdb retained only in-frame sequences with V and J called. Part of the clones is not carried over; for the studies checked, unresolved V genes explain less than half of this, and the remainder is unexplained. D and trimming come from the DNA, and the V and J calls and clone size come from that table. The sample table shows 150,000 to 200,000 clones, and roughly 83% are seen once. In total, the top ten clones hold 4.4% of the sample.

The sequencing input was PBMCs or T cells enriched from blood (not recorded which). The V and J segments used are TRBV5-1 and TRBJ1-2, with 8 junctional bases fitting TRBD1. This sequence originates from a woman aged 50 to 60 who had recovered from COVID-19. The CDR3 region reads CASSLQQGGGYTF. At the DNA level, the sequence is TGCGCCAGCAGCCTCCAACAGGGGGGTGGCTACACCTTC.